This T cell receptor beta chain is drawn from a study of CD8+CD57+ T cells in acquired aplastic anemia. For the study at large: On average, sorted CD4+ and CD8+ cells gave 3.2 ug of DNA. CD4+ cell libraries from healthy donors averaged about 10.8 million reads.

As regards this clonotype: The antigen remains unidentified.

Study conclusions and caveats: Controls did not differ significantly from patients in CD8+ Simpson's diversity. Researchers report that about 29 CD8+ CDR3 sequences appeared in both patients and controls.

The CDR3 spans 14 residues. Trimming left V 2 bases short and J 2 bases short, with 8 bases between. Germline assignment: CDR1 SGHDT and CDR2 YYEEEE. Genomic DNA was employed as the template in profiling TCR beta VDJ and CDR3. TCRdb reprocessed the reads with MiXCR, giving one entry per CDR3 protein. This sample carries about 81,000 distinct CDR3 sequences, roughly half of them seen once, and the ten largest clones take 66%. The source of this sequence is a human donor in good health, serving as a control. The chain couples TRBV5-6 to TRBJ1-5; D remains unclear. Material: sorted CD4+, CD8+, or CD8+CD57+ T cells (not recorded which) from PBMCs. The CDR3 here is CASSFTLGNQPQHF. For the CDR3, the DNA is TGTGCCAGCAGCTTTACACTGGGCAATCAGCCCCAGCATTTT.